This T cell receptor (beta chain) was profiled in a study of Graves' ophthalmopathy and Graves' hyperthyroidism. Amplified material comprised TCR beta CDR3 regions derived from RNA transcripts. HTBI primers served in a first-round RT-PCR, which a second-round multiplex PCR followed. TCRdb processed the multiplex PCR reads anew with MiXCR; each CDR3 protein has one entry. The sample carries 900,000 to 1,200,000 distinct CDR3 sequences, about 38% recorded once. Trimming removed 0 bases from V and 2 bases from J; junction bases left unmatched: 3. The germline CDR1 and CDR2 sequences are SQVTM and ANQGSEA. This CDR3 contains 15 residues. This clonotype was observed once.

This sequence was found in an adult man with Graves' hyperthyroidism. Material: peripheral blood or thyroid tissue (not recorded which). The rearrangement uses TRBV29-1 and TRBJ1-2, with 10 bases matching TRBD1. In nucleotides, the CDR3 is TGCAGCGTTGAAGATCGGGACAGGGGAAACTATGGCTACACCTTC. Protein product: CSVEDRDRGNYGYTF. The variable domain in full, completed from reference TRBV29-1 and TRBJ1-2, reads SAVISQKPSRDICQRGTSLTIQCQVDSQVTMMFWYRQQPGQSLTLIATANQGSEATYESGFVIDKFPISRPNLTFSTLTVSNMSPEDSSIYLCSVEDRDRGNYGYTFGSGTRLTVV.